The 31 T cell receptor beta chains given below trace back to one sample, sequenced in a study of blood T cell repertoires in COVID-19. Here immunoSEQ multiplex PCR was the method, and the copy in TCRdb shows in-frame clones only, minus some. This table has about 230,000 clones, around 80% appearing once. The specimen sequenced was peripheral blood. The origin of the receptors is a man aged 35 to 55 with active or convalescent COVID-19.

The V gene is TRBV7-9, the J gene TRBJ1-3; D is perhaps TRBD1 (6 bases). Trimming removed 6 bases at V and 2 bases at J, with 8 bases between. Germline CDR1 SEHNR, CDR2 FQNEAQ (reference sequence). This CDR3 has 13 amino acids. The chain's CDR3 is CASSSGAGNTIYF. CDR3 bases: TGTGCCAGCAGTTCAGGGGCTGGAAACACCATATATTTT.

V gene TRBV18 combines with J gene TRBJ2-7; possibly TRBD1 for D (6 bases). Germline V gene lookup returns CDR1 KGHSH and CDR2 LQKENI. V was pared by 0 bases and J by 4 bases, with 7 bases between. The CDR3 totals 13 residues. The CDR3 sequence is CASSPPDRYEQYF. CDR3 DNA: TGTGCCAGCTCACCACCCGACAGGTACGAGCAGTACTTC.

The chain joins TRBV6-5 to TRBJ1-3, with D tentatively TRBD1 (5 bases). V lost 8 bases and J 0 bases, leaving 14 bases between the germline ends. Germline V gene data show CDR1 as MNHEY and CDR2 as SVGAGI. The CDR3 runs 15 residues. The CDR3 sequence: CASEGTLDSGNTIYF. The CDR3 DNA is TGTGCCAGCGAGGGGACTCTGGACTCTGGAAACACCATATATTTT.

This clone has just a few counts. The chain couples TRBV30 to TRBJ2-7; D perhaps matches TRBD1 (5 bases). CDR3 length: 12 amino acids. The ends were cut back, 8 bases at V and 1 base at J, with 12 bases in the middle. CDR1 and CDR2 from the germline V gene are GTSNPN and SVGIG (reference sequence). CDR3 bases: TGTGCCGCTAGGGGCAGATCCTACGAGCAGTACTTC. It encodes CAARGRSYEQYF.

This sequence joins TRBV6-2 or TRBV6-3 and TRBJ2-3, with 7 bases lining up with TRBD2. This CDR3 has 16 amino acids. Per the germline V gene, CDR1 is MNHEY and CDR2 is SVGEGT. The V segment lost 3 bases and the J segment 0 bases; nucleotides outside the gene matches: 6. The CDR3 loop is CASSYPLAVSTDTQYF. The CDR3 bases are TGTGCCAGCAGTTATCCGCTAGCGGTTAGCACAGATACGCAGTATTTT.

Comment on this clone: The identical CDR3 is also encoded by other nucleotide sequences in the sample. The chain employs TRBV5-1 and TRBJ1-1, with 9 positions matching TRBD1. Germline V lookup: CDR1 SGHRS, CDR2 YFSETQ. V was pared by 2 bases and J by 0 bases, with 2 bases of the junction left unmatched. CDR3 length equals 15 residues. The CDR3 sequence: CASSLQGALNTEAFF. Written as DNA, the CDR3 is TGCGCCAGCAGCTTACAGGGGGCCCTGAACACTGAAGCTTTCTTT.

V gene TRBV11-1 combines with J gene TRBJ2-7; 8 positions match TRBD1. CDR1 is SGHAT, CDR2 FQDESV, per germline (reference sequence). CDR3 size: 16 residues. Trimming at V came to 5 bases and at J to 2 bases, leaving 11 bases not matched to a gene. The CDR3 spells CASSAKGGTGAYEQYF. The DNA for the CDR3 is TGTGCCAGCAGCGCCAAAGGGGGGACAGGAGCCTACGAGCAGTACTTC. The full variable domain, rest sourced from reference TRBV11-1 and TRBJ2-7, is EAEVAQSPRYKITEKSQAVAFWCDPISGHATLYWYRQILGQGPELLVQFQDESVVDDSQLPKDRFSAERLKGVDSTLKIQPAELGDSAMYLCASSAKGGTGAYEQYFGPGTRLTVT.

The chain carries TRBV3-1 (or the pseudogene TRBV3-2) and TRBJ2-5; 7 bases fit TRBD1. Unmatched junction bases numbered 2, after V lost 0 bases and J lost 4 bases. The CDR3 consists of 14 residues. CDR1 and CDR2 from the germline V gene are LGHDT and YNNKEL (reference sequence). The CDR3 region is CASSQDWDRETQYF. The CDR3, as DNA: TGTGCCAGCAGCCAAGACTGGGACAGAGAGACCCAGTACTTC.

The chain links TRBV18 to TRBJ1-1; no firm D call. The V end was cut by 5 bases, the J end by 2 bases, with 9 bases between. The germline V gene encodes CDR1 KGHSH and CDR2 LQKENI. This CDR3 contains 13 residues. In DNA form, the CDR3 reads TGTGCCAGCTCAGGAGGCGTCAACACTGAAGCTTTCTTT. Translating it yields CASSGGVNTEAFF.

This chain joins TRBV14 and TRBJ2-5; maybe TRBD1 (5 bases). This CDR3 is built from 14 residues. Germline-derived CDR1 and CDR2 are SGHDN and FVKESK. The germline V and J ends were trimmed by 0 bases and 6 bases, with 11 bases remaining between them. DNA of the CDR3: TGTGCCAGCAGCCAAGAGGGGCTGAGAAAGACCCAGTACTTC. It specifies CASSQEGLRKTQYF.

The V and J genes are TRBV19 and TRBJ2-1, with D unresolved. Between the trimmed V and J ends, which lost 7 bases and 0 bases, there was a span of 13 bases. This CDR3 has 15 residues. The germline CDR1 and CDR2 sequences are LNHDA and SQIVND (reference sequence). The CDR3 loop is CASTPGGFSYNEQFF. CDR3 sequence (DNA): TGTGCCAGTACGCCAGGTGGGTTCTCCTACAATGAGCAGTTCTTC.

This clone has more than one count but fewer than ten. CDR3 bases: TGTGCCAGCAGCTCAATCTGGACTAGCGGGAGCCCAGATACGCAGTATTTT. Amino acids: CASSSIWTSGSPDTQYF. This rearrangement joins TRBV11-3 to TRBJ2-3; TRBD2 agrees at 13 bases. The CDR3 runs to 17 residues. The trim removed 4 bases at V and 4 bases at J, leaving 8 bases unmatched. Germline assignment: CDR1 SGHNT and CDR2 YENEEA.

In its sample, this clone was seen a few times. This rearrangement joins TRBV10-2 to TRBJ2-1, with D possibly matching TRBD2 (5 bases). This CDR3 region has 13 residues. Germline CDR1 and CDR2: WSHSY and SAAADI. Between the trimmed V and J ends, which lost 0 bases and 9 bases, there was a span of 9 bases. The CDR3 here is CASSESTAGEQFF. For the CDR3, the DNA is TGCGCCAGCAGTGAGTCCACCGCGGGTGAGCAGTTCTTC.

V gene TRBV19 combines with J gene TRBJ1-5; 7 positions match TRBD1. This CDR3 is built from 16 residues. Trimming cost V 7 bases and J 1 base; bases outside gene matches: 10. CDR1 is LNHDA, CDR2 SQIVND, per germline (reference sequence). The CDR3 sequence is CASMYGAGGSNQPQHF. The CDR3 DNA follows: TGTGCCAGTATGTATGGGGCAGGGGGAAGCAATCAGCCCCAGCATTTT.

The chain recombines TRBV4-2 with TRBJ1-2; possibly TRBD1 for D (6 bases). Trimming removed 2 bases from V and 2 bases from J, with 18 bases in between. The CDR3 sequence is 17 residues long. The germline V gene has CDR1 LGHNA and CDR2 YNFKEQ. The chain's CDR3 is CASSQSSGITGNYGYTF. The CDR3 region has the DNA TGTGCCAGCAGCCAATCAAGTGGGATTACAGGGAACTATGGCTACACCTTC.

The V gene is TRBV21-1, the J gene TRBJ2-7; whether TRBD1, the table's D call, matches the DNA was not checked. TRBV21-1 is classified as a pseudogene. The CDR3 loop spans 17 amino acids. Here the CDR3 DNA reads TGTGCCAGCAGCAAAGGAAATGTGGCAGTACACTCCTACGAGCAGTACTTC. Its protein is CASSKGNVAVHSYEQYF.

The chain links TRBV11-3 to TRBJ1-6; 7 bases match TRBD1. The J segment lost 7 bases and the V segment lost 4 bases, leaving 4 bases of the junction unmatched. Germline-derived CDR1 and CDR2 are SGHNT and YENEEA. CDR3 size: 14 residues. The CDR3 region has the DNA TGTGCCAGCAGCTCTGGGACAGCGAATTCACCCCTCCACTTT. Amino acid sequence: CASSSGTANSPLHF.

The J gene is TRBJ1-3, the V gene TRBV14; D remains ambiguous. The CDR3 spans 15 residues. Trimming took 0 bases from V and 3 from J, leaving 9 bases between them. Germline values: CDR1 SGHDN, CDR2 FVKESK. CDR3 residues: CASSQDVGGGNTIYF. The CDR3 nucleotides are TGTGCCAGCAGCCAAGATGTCGGCGGTGGAAACACCATATATTTT.

The chain is built from TRBV10-3 and TRBJ1-1; possible D gene TRBD1, 5 bases. This CDR3 comprises 13 residues. Germline-derived CDR1 and CDR2 are ENHRY and SYGVKD. V dropped 6 bases and J dropped 6 bases, with 14 bases sitting between them. DNA of the CDR3: TGTGCCATCAGGACCGACAGTGGGTCTGAAGCTTTCTTT. This encodes CAIRTDSGSEAFF.

The chain joins TRBV19 to TRBJ2-2; tentatively, D is TRBD1 (5 bases). The CDR3 contains 13 residues. Deletions cut 2 bases from V and 8 bases from J, with 9 bases between. The germline gives CDR1 LNHDA, CDR2 SQIVND (reference sequence). CDR3 in amino acids: CASSIQGKGELFF. Written as DNA, the CDR3 is TGTGCCAGTAGTATACAGGGTAAAGGGGAGCTGTTTTTT. The variable domain in full, with the rest retrieved from reference TRBV19 and TRBJ2-2, is DGGITQSPKYLFRKEGQNVTLSCEQNLNHDAMYWYRQDPGQGLRLIYYSQIVNDFQKGDIAEGYSVSREKKESFPLTVTSAQKNPTAFYLCASSIQGKGELFFGEGSRLTVL.

CDR3 DNA: TGTGCCAGCACCGAACATGAGGGAAACACTGAAGCTTTCTTT. Protein product: CASTEHEGNTEAFF. This chain links TRBV4-2 with TRBJ1-1; D is ambiguous. CDR3 length: 14 amino acids. V was trimmed by 7 bases and J by 2 bases, leaving 14 bases between them. The germline V gene encodes CDR1 LGHNA and CDR2 YNFKEQ.

The chain carries TRBV15 and TRBJ1-1; possible D gene TRBD1, 6 bases. The CDR3 is 13 amino acids. Germline values: CDR1 LNHNV, CDR2 YYDKDF (reference sequence). Trimming shortened V by 11 bases and J by 0 bases, and 13 bases separated the two germline ends. The CDR3 region is CASKGGMNTEAFF. The CDR3 DNA follows: TGTGCCTCAAAGGGGGGGATGAACACTGAAGCTTTCTTT.

The chain is built from TRBV4-1 and TRBJ2-7; D is possibly TRBD2 (5 bases). CDR1 MGHRA and CDR2 YSYEKL come from the germline V gene. V was pared by 0 bases and J by 9 bases, with 21 bases between. The CDR3 contains 16 residues. The CDR3 DNA follows: TGCGCCAGCAGCCAAGAGGTTTGGGAGAATGGGTCGGGGCAGTACTTC. It is translated as CASSQEVWENGSGQYF.

This clone has just a few counts. As DNA, the CDR3 is TGTGCCAGCAGCCCCGCAGGGGTCCCCTACGAGCAGTACTTC. It specifies CASSPAGVPYEQYF. This chain uses TRBV3-1 (or the pseudogene TRBV3-2) with TRBJ2-7, with D possibly matching TRBD1 (6 bases). The CDR3 covers 14 residues. From germline, CDR1 is LGHDT and CDR2 YNNKEL (reference sequence). The V end was cut by 4 bases, the J end by 2 bases, with 12 bases between.

V is TRBV5-1 and J is TRBJ2-5, with 9 bases fitting TRBD2. The germline gives CDR1 SGHRS, CDR2 YFSETQ. Trimming removed 0 bases from V and 3 bases from J; junction bases left unmatched: 12. This CDR3 has 18 residues. CDR3 protein: CASSLDGSGGLKKETQYF. The CDR3 nucleotides are TGCGCCAGCAGCTTGGACGGTAGCGGGGGTCTAAAGAAAGAGACCCAGTACTTC.

The chain recombines TRBV5-1 with TRBJ2-7, with TRBD2 matching 9 bases. The V gene end was trimmed by 7 bases and the J gene end by 0 bases; junction bases not matched to a gene: 5. The germline V gene encodes CDR1 SGHRS and CDR2 YFSETQ. The CDR3 runs to 14 residues. The CDR3 sequence is CASGYSGSSYEQYF. The CDR3 nucleotides read TGCGCCAGCGGCTATAGCGGGAGCTCCTACGAGCAGTACTTC.

The V call is TRBV7-2, the J call TRBJ1-1; no definite D call. V dropped 5 bases and J dropped 0 bases, with 16 bases sitting between them. There are 16 residues in the CDR3. In germline, CDR1 is SGHTA, CDR2 FQGNSA. This chain's CDR3 is CASSPEGGYLNTEAFF. CDR3 DNA: TGTGCCAGCAGCCCCGAGGGAGGGTACTTGAACACTGAAGCTTTCTTT.

The V and J genes are TRBV30 and TRBJ2-3, with TRBD1 matching 12 bases. V dropped 1 base and J dropped 6; count of bases not matched to a gene: 8. Germline CDR1 reads GTSNPN; CDR2 reads SVGIG (reference sequence). This CDR3 has 16 residues. DNA of the CDR3: TGTGCCTGGAGTGGCGGGACAGGGGGCGCTGGGGATACGCAGTATTTT. Protein sequence: CAWSGGTGGAGDTQYF. The entire variable domain, with the rest obtained from reference TRBV30 and TRBJ2-3, is as follows: SQTIHQWPATLVQPVGSPLSLECTVEGTSNPNLYWYRQAAGRGLQLLFYSVGIGQISSEVPQNLSASRPQDRQFILSSKKLLLSDSGFYLCAWSGGTGGAGDTQYFGPGTRLTVL.

The chain recombines TRBV2 with TRBJ2-1; no definite D call. CDR1 is SNHLY and CDR2 is FYNNEI in the germline V gene. This CDR3 spans 14 amino acids. Trimming pared 4 bases from V and 1 base from J, leaving 8 bases between. The CDR3 region has the DNA TGTGCCAGCAGTGTAGGCGGTTCCTACAATGAGCAGTTCTTC. Amino acid sequence: CASSVGGSYNEQFF. Full variable domain (rest looked up from reference TRBV2 and TRBJ2-1): EPEVTQTPSHQVTQMGQEVILRCVPISNHLYFYWYRQILGQKVEFLVSFYNNEISEKSEIFDDQFSVERPDGSNFTLKIRSTKLEDSAMYFCASSVGGSYNEQFFGPGTRLTVL.

The chain recombines TRBV7-9 with TRBJ1-2; 8 bases agree with TRBD1. The CDR3 loop spans 13 amino acids. Germline trimming cut 5 bases from V and 14 bases from J; bases unmatched to any gene: 13. Germline V gene sequence: CDR1 SEHNR, CDR2 FQNEAQ (reference sequence). The CDR3 nucleotides read TGTGCCAGCAGCCCAGGACAGGGAGTAGCAGTTACCTTC. Amino acid sequence: CASSPGQGVAVTF.

V is TRBV27 and J is TRBJ1-2, with D unclear. Trimming shortened V by 0 bases and J by 1 base, and 15 bases separated the two germline ends. Germline loops: CDR1 MNHEY, CDR2 SMNVEV (reference sequence). CDR3 length equals 17 residues. The DNA for the CDR3 is TGTGCCAGCAGTTTATCCTTGACACGCTCCAATAACTATGGCTACACCTTC. Encoded protein: CASSLSLTRSNNYGYTF.